This TCR beta chain was sequenced for a study of blood T cell repertoires in COVID-19. Across the study: The origin of the acute and convalescent COVID-19 samples was the United States, Italy and Spain. T cells, B-cell-depleted T cells, or PBMCs provided the cDNA or gDNA that served as material.

V lost 4 bases, J lost 5 bases, and 21 bases lay in between. Germline loops: CDR1 SGHAT, CDR2 FQNNGV. The CDR3 consists of 16 residues. Data came from immunoSEQ multiplex PCR; TCRdb stores just in-frame clones and leaves some out. Seen here are more than 70,000 clones, about 88% observed once, and the top ten hold approximately 10%. The clonotype comes from a human donor in a cohort sampled during active COVID-19. The specimen was peripheral blood. The rearrangement links TRBV11-2 to TRBJ2-7, with D tentatively TRBD2 (5 bases). The CDR3 DNA reads TGTGCCAGCAGCTCCCGTGGGAGTGGGCGGAGAAACGAGCAGTACTTC. Encoded protein: CASSSRGSGRRNEQYF. Supplemented by reference TRBV11-2 and TRBJ2-7, the full variable domain reads EAGVAQSPRYKIIEKRQSVAFWCNPISGHATLYWYQQILGQGPKLLIQFQNNGVVDDSQLPKDRFSAERLKGVDSTLKIQPAKLEDSAVYLCASSSRGSGRRNEQYFGPGTRLTVT.